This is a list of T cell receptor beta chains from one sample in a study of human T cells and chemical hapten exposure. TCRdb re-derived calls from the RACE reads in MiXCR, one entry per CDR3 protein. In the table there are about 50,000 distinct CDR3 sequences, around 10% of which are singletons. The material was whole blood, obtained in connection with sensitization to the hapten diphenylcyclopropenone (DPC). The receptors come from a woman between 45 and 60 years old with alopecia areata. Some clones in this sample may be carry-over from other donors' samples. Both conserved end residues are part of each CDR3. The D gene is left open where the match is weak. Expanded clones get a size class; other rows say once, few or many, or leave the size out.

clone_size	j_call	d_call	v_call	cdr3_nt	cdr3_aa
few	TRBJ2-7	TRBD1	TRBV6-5	TGTGCCAGCAGCTTGGTAGGACAGGGACCCTACGAGCAGTACTTC	CASSLVGQGPYEQYF
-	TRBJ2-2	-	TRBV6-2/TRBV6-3	TGTGCCAGCAGTTACGCCGGGGCCACCGGGGAGCTGTTTTTT	CASSYAGATGELFF
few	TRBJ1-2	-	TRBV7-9	TGTGCCAGCAGCCCAAGAGCGGACCTAGAGAGAAATGGCTACACCTTC	CASSPRADLERNGYTF
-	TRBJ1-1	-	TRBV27	TGTGCCAGCAGTCACGCAGCGAACACTGAAGCTTTCTTT	CASSHAANTEAFF
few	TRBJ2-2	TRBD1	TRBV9	TGTGCCAGCAGCGTAGGACAGGGGTACACCGGGGAGCTGTTTTTT	CASSVGQGYTGELFF
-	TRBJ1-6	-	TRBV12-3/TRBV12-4	TGTGCCAGCAGTCCGAGGCAGGGGACACCCCTCCACTTT	CASSPRQGTPLHF
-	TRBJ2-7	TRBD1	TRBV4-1	TGCGCCAACAGCTCCCGGACAGGCAGCACCTACGAGCAGTACTTC	CANSSRTGSTYEQYF
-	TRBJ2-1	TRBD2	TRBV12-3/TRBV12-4	TGTGCCAGCAGCGCCGGACTAGCGGGAATCGGCAATGAGCAGTTCTTC	CASSAGLAGIGNEQFF
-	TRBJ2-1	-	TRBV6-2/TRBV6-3	TGTGCCAGCTACCAGGGACATGAGCAGTTCTTC	CASYQGHEQFF
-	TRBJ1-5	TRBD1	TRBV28	TGTGCCACCCGGACAGGGCATAGCAATCAGCCCCAGCATTTT	CATRTGHSNQPQHF
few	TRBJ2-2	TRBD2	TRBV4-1	TGCGCCAGCAGCCATGTTAGCGGGCGGAAGACCGGGGAGCTGTTTTTT	CASSHVSGRKTGELFF
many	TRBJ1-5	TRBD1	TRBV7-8	TGTGCCAGCAGCTTGACAGGGAACCAGCCCCAGCATTTT	CASSLTGNQPQHF
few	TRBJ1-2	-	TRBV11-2	TGTGCCAGCAGCTTAGACTGGACAGCTAACTATGGCTACACCTTC	CASSLDWTANYGYTF
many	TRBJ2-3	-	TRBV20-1	TGCAGTGCTAGAGTCTTCACAGATACGCAGTATTTT	CSARVFTDTQYF
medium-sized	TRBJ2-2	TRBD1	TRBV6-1	TGTGCCAGCAGCTCCGGGACAGGGGACACCGGGGAGCTGTTTTTT	CASSSGTGDTGELFF
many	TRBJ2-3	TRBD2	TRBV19	TGTGCCAGTAGTCTAGGACCGGGACTAGCCACAGATACGCAGTATTTT	CASSLGPGLATDTQYF
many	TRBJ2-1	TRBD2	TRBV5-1	TGCGCCAGCAGCTTCTCTAGCGGGAGCCCAAATGAGCAGTTCTTC	CASSFSSGSPNEQFF
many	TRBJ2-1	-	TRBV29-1	TGCAGCGTCCGGGAGAGCTCCTACAATGAGCAGTTCTTC	CSVRESSYNEQFF
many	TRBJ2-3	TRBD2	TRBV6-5	TGTGCCAGTAAGGCCGGGACTAGCGGGAGGGCCAGGACAGATACGCAGTATTTT	CASKAGTSGRARTDTQYF
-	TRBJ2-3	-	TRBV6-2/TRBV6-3	TGTGCCAGCGGGGATACGCAGTATTTT	CASGDTQYF
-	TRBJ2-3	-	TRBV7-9	TGTGCCAGCACCCAGCGTGGAGGGCGTAGCACAGATACGCAGTATTTT	CASTQRGGRSTDTQYF
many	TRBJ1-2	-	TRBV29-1	TGCAGCGTGCCCAGGGAACCCAAAAATGGCTACACCTTC	CSVPREPKNGYTF
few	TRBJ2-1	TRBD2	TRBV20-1	TGCAGTGCTAGGGGATTTTCAGTAGCGGGAGAGTACAATGAGCAGTTCTTC	CSARGFSVAGEYNEQFF
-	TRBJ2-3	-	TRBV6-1	TGTGCCAGCAGGCCCATTGCGAAAGACACAGATACGCAGTATTTT	CASRPIAKDTDTQYF
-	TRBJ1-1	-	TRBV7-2	TGTGCCAGCAGCTTAGCGGGGGGAACGAACACTGAAGCTTTCTTT	CASSLAGGTNTEAFF
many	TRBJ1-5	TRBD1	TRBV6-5	TGTGCCAGCAGTTACTCCAGGGGGGGCAATCAGCCCCAGCATTTT	CASSYSRGGNQPQHF
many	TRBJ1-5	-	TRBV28	TGTGCCAGCAGCGCACCCAAGGGGAGAGGGTTTATCAATCAGCCCCAGCATTTT	CASSAPKGRGFINQPQHF
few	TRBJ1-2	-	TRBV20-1	TGCAGTGCACCGCGTCCGGGGCAGAGCTATGGCTACACCTTC	CSAPRPGQSYGYTF
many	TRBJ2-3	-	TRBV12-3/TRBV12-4	TGTGCCACGGGGTCGACAGTAGATACGCAGTATTTT	CATGSTVDTQYF
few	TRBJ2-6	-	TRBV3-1	TGTGCCAGCAGCCAACCCTCTGGGGCCAACGTCCTGACTTTC	CASSQPSGANVLTF
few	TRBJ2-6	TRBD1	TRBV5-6	TGTGCCAGCAGCTTGAGGCAGGGGGCCTCTGGGGCCAACGTCCTGACTTTC	CASSLRQGASGANVLTF
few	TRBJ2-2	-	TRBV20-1	TGCAGTGTTCCTATGTCGAACACCGGGGAGCTGTTTTTT	CSVPMSNTGELFF
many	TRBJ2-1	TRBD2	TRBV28	TGTGCCAGCAGTTCCTTCGGGCTAGCGGGCCACTCATACAATGAGCAGTTCTTC	CASSSFGLAGHSYNEQFF
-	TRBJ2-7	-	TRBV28	TGTGCCAGCAGTTTACCGGCTTACTACGAGCAGTACTTC	CASSLPAYYEQYF
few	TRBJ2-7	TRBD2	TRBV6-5	TGTGCCAGCAGTTCCAGACTAGCGGGAGTGAGGGAGCAGTACTTC	CASSSRLAGVREQYF
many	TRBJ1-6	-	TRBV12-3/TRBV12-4	TGTGCCAGCAAGTCGGCAATTAATTCACCCCTCCACTTT	CASKSAINSPLHF
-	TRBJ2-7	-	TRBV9	TGTGCCAGCAGCCGGGACATACAAGCCTACGAGCAGTACTTC	CASSRDIQAYEQYF
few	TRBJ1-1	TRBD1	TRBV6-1	TGTGCCAGCAGCCTAACCCAGGGGGTAGGGACTGAAGCTTTCTTT	CASSLTQGVGTEAFF
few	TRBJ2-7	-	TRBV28	TGTGCCAGCAGTTCCTCAGGCGGGTACGAGCAGTACTTC	CASSSSGGYEQYF
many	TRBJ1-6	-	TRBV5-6	TGTGCCAGCAGCTTGGTGTCGGGGGATCGGTCACCCCTCCACTTT	CASSLVSGDRSPLHF
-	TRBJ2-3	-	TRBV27	TGTGCCAGCAGAAAAGGGACAGATACGCAGTATTTT	CASRKGTDTQYF
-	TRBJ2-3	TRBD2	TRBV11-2	TGTGCCAGCAGCTTAACGGTCCGAGCGGGAGGCCCAGATACGCAGTATTTT	CASSLTVRAGGPDTQYF
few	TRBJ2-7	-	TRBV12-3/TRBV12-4	TGTGCCAGCTCTGACAACACCTACGAGCAGTACTTC	CASSDNTYEQYF
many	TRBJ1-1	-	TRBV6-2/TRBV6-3	TGTGCCAGCATAGAAGGCCAGGGAGAAGCTTTCTTT	CASIEGQGEAFF
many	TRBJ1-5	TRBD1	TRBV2	TGTGCCAGCAGCATCGACAGGGTGGGCAATCAGCCCCAGCATTTT	CASSIDRVGNQPQHF
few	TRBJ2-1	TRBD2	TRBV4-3	TGCGCCAGCAGCACCCGTCTAGCGGGGGGCGGTGAGCAGTTCTTC	CASSTRLAGGGEQFF
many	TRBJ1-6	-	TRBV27	TGTGCCAGCAGCCGCGGATCCTACGGCGCTTCACCCCTCCACTTT	CASSRGSYGASPLHF
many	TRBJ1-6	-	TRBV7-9	TGTGCCAGCAGTACCGAGAGCTCCTATAATTCACCCCTCCACTTT	CASSTESSYNSPLHF
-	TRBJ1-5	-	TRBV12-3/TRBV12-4	TGTGCCAGCAGTCTTTTTCGTCAGCCCCAGCATTTT	CASSLFRQPQHF
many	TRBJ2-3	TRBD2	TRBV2	TGTGCCAGCAGGGACCCGGGACTAGCGGATGGAGATACGCAGTATTTT	CASRDPGLADGDTQYF
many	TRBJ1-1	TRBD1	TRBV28	TGTGCCAGCAAACCGGGACAGGGAAACACTGAAGCTTTCTTT	CASKPGQGNTEAFF
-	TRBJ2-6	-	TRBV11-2	TGTGCCAGCAGCGGTGTTGGCGCTGGGGCCAACGTCCTGACTTTC	CASSGVGAGANVLTF
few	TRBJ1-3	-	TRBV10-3	TGTGCCATCAGAAGGGACACCAGCTCTGGAAACACCATATATTTT	CAIRRDTSSGNTIYF
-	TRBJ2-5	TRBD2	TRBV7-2	TGTGCCAGCAGCCGGACTAGTCAAGAGACCCAGTACTTC	CASSRTSQETQYF
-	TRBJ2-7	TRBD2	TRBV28	TGTGCCAGCAGCCCCAAGGGACTAACCTACGAGCAGTACTTC	CASSPKGLTYEQYF